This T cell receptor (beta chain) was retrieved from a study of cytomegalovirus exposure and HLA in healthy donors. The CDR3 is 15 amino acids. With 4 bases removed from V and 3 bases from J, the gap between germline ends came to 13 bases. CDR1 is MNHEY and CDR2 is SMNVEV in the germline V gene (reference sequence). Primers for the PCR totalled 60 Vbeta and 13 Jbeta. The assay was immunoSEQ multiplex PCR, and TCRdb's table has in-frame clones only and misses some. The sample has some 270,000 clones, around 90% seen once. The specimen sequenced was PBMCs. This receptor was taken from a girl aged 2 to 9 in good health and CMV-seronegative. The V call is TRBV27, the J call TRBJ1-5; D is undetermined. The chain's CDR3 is CASSSGDFANQPQHF. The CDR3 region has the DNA TGTGCCAGCAGTTCCGGGGATTTTGCCAATCAGCCCCAGCATTTT.